This note documents a single T cell receptor beta chain sequence. This record belongs to a study of glioma-infiltrating T cells. TCR alpha and beta CDR3 regions were amplified from RNA using iRepertoire nested multiplex PCR. For one-step reverse transcription and amplification, roughly 95-400 ng of tissue mRNA or PBMC total RNA was used. Each CDR3 protein gets one entry after TCRdb re-called the multiplex PCR reads with MiXCR. This sample yields 3,000 to 4,000 distinct CDR3 sequences, of which around 45% are seen a single time; roughly 50% belongs to the top ten. The V end lost 5 bases, the J end lost 8 bases, and 22 bases lay between the germline ends. The CDR3 extends over 16 amino acids. Germline V gene data show CDR1 as MNHEY and CDR2 as SMNVEV (reference sequence).

The J gene is TRBJ1-3, the V gene TRBV27, with D possibly being TRBD1 (6 bases). The source is a human donor with low-grade glioma or glioblastoma, undergoing nonglioma brain surgery, or in good health (not recorded which). Specimen: glioma tissue, nonneoplastic brain tissue, or PBMCs (not recorded which). CDR3 sequence (DNA): TGTGCCAGCAGTCCCCGGCCGGACAGCTATGGCTACACCATATATTTT. Protein product: CASSPRPDSYGYTIYF.